These 30 T cell receptor beta chains were all obtained from the same sample, sequenced in a study of spatial heterogeneity in lung cancer. TCRdb processed the 5' RACE reads anew with MiXCR; each CDR3 protein has one entry. The table lists roughly 120,000 distinct CDR3 sequences, 9% to 15% of them singletons. Time point meaning: blood at routine non-recurrence follow-up after resection. Unsorted tumor, nontumor lung tissue or cryopreserved PBMC supplied the whole RNA. The source material was PBMCs, sampled at follow-up. The receptors were sampled from a male donor with early-stage non-small cell lung cancer.

This clonotype was seen a single time. The V call is TRBV10-2, the J call TRBJ2-6, with 7 bases that match TRBD1. The CDR3 loop spans 18 amino acids. V was clipped by 10 bases and J by 0 bases; unmatched bases: 15. The germline V gene encodes CDR1 WSHSY and CDR2 SAAADI. CDR3 region: CANRAMTGKPSGANVLTF. The CDR3 DNA follows: TGCGCCAACAGAGCTATGACAGGGAAACCCTCTGGGGCCAACGTCCTGACTTTC.

This clonotype was counted many times. The chain carries TRBV9 and TRBJ2-5; TRBD2 is a possible D gene (6 bases). The CDR3 runs 16 residues. From germline, CDR1 is SGDLS and CDR2 YYNGEE. Trimming took 0 bases from V and 3 from J, leaving 15 bases between them. The chain's CDR3 is CASSVGGLPRKETQYF. The DNA of the CDR3 is TGTGCCAGCAGCGTAGGAGGACTACCACGGAAAGAGACCCAGTACTTC. The whole variable domain, remainder taken from reference TRBV9 and TRBJ2-5, is DSGVTQTPKHLITATGQRVTLRCSPRSGDLSVYWYQQSLDQGLQFLIQYYNGEERAKGNILERFSAQQFPDLHSELNLSSLELGDSALYFCASSVGGLPRKETQYFGPGTRLLVL.

This clonotype was recorded many times. J is TRBJ2-3 and V is TRBV24-1; D might be TRBD2 (6 bases). V was trimmed by 9 bases and J by 2 bases, leaving 14 bases between them. Germline CDR1 reads KGHDR; CDR2 reads SFDVKD. The CDR3 loop spans 14 amino acids. As DNA, the CDR3 is TGTGCCACCCGCCCGGAGGGTTTCACAGATACGCAGTATTTT. Translating gives CATRPEGFTDTQYF.

This chain joins TRBV7-6 and TRBJ2-7, with no clear D. This CDR3 contains 14 residues. The germline V gene has CDR1 SGHVS and CDR2 FNYEAQ. Trimming pared 6 bases from V and 0 bases from J, leaving 12 bases between. The CDR3 coding sequence is TGTGCCAGCAGGCCCGAAAGGGTCTCCTACGAGCAGTACTTC. Its translation is CASRPERVSYEQYF. The full variable domain, with the rest looked up from reference TRBV7-6 and TRBJ2-7, is GAGVSQSPRYKVTKRGQDVALRCDPISGHVSLYWYRQALGQGPEFLTYFNYEAQQDKSGLPNDRFSAERPEGSISTLTIQRTEQRDSAMYRCASRPERVSYEQYFGPGTRLTVT.

This clonotype was found a few times. This CDR3 is CASSFQGGKNQETQYF. The CDR3 DNA sequence: TGTGCCAGCAGTTTTCAGGGCGGAAAAAACCAAGAGACCCAGTACTTC. The rearrangement joins TRBV5-4 to TRBJ2-5; tentative D call: TRBD1 (5 bases). Between the trimmed V and J ends, which lost 5 bases and 0 bases, there was a span of 17 bases. CDR1 SGHNT and CDR2 YYREEE come from the germline V gene (reference sequence). The length of the CDR3 is 16 residues.

This clonotype was seen at least ten times. The chain is built from TRBV6-5 and TRBJ1-5; 11 nucleotides agree with TRBD1. CDR1 is MNHEY and CDR2 is SVGAGI in the germline V gene. CDR3 length: 14 residues. Trimming removed 6 bases from V and 7 bases from J; junction bases left unmatched: 5. DNA for the CDR3: TGTGCCAGCAGCCGGACAGGGGGCGAACAGCCCCAGCATTTT. It encodes CASSRTGGEQPQHF.

The CDR3 protein is CASSLRLAGSSYEQYF. The CDR3 bases are TGCGCCAGCAGCTTGCGACTAGCGGGGAGCTCCTACGAGCAGTACTTC. J is TRBJ2-7 and V is TRBV5-1; 11 nucleotides line up with TRBD2. This CDR3 spans 16 amino acids. Germline V gene sequence: CDR1 SGHRS, CDR2 YFSETQ. V lost 1 base, J lost 0 bases, and 3 bases stayed unmatched.

This clonotype was seen many times. This sequence joins TRBV6-2 or TRBV6-3 and TRBJ2-1; the match to TRBD2 covers 11 bases. V lost 6 bases, J lost 4 bases, and 5 bases stayed unmatched. This CDR3 has 15 amino acids. Looked up from germline, CDR1 is MNHEY and CDR2 is SVGEGT. In nucleotides, the CDR3 is TGTGCCAGCAGATTTAGCGGGGGGGGTTACAATGAGCAGTTCTTC. It specifies CASRFSGGGYNEQFF.

This clonotype appeared a few times. V and J are TRBV30 and TRBJ2-3, with a weak D call TRBD2 (6 bases). Germline-derived CDR1 and CDR2 are GTSNPN and SVGIG (reference sequence). This CDR3 contains 14 residues. Trimming left V 2 bases short and J 0 bases short, with 9 bases between. The CDR3 coding sequence is TGTGCCTGGAGTTCCGGGGGAAGCACAGATACGCAGTATTTT. This sequence encodes CAWSSGGSTDTQYF.

This clonotype has a count of ten or more. The chain links TRBV7-2 to TRBJ2-1, with 13 bases that match TRBD2. Trimming at V came to 5 bases and at J to 9 bases, leaving 10 bases not matched to a gene. The CDR3 is made up of 16 amino acids. Germline V lookup: CDR1 SGHTA, CDR2 FQGNSA. The CDR3 spells CASSHTSGGVKGEQFF. CDR3 DNA: TGTGCCAGCAGCCATACTAGCGGGGGGGTAAAGGGTGAGCAGTTCTTC.

This clonotype was seen more than once but under ten times. This chain links TRBV5-1 with TRBJ2-7, with D perhaps TRBD1 (6 bases). Trimming removed 0 bases from V and 2 bases from J, with 9 bases in between. The CDR3 has 14 amino acids. From germline, CDR1 is SGHRS and CDR2 YFSETQ. The CDR3 nucleotides are TGCGCCAGCAGCTTGGACAGGGCCACCTACGAGCAGTACTTC. This encodes CASSLDRATYEQYF.

At least ten counts were recorded for this clonotype. CDR3 residues: CASSFQGRETQYF. In DNA, the CDR3 is TGTGCCAGCAGCTTTCAAGGCAGGGAGACCCAGTACTTC. The chain employs TRBV5-5 and TRBJ2-5; D remains ambiguous. The germline V gene encodes CDR1 SGHKS and CDR2 YYEKEE (reference sequence). V was clipped by 2 bases and J by 5 bases, with 10 bases between them. CDR3 length: 13 amino acids.

This clonotype has ten or more counts. This chain joins TRBV5-6 and TRBJ1-6; the D gene is possibly TRBD1 (5 bases). V shed 2 bases and J shed 6 bases, with 9 bases lying between them. The CDR3 is made up of 14 amino acids. Looked up from germline, CDR1 is SGHDT and CDR2 is YYEEEE. The CDR3 sequence: CASSLVGGNSPLHF. The CDR3 bases are TGTGCCAGCAGCTTAGTGGGGGGTAATTCACCCCTCCACTTT.

The chain links TRBV28 to TRBJ1-1; TRBD1 is a possible D gene (5 bases). V was clipped by 1 base and J by 4 bases, with 10 bases between them. Germline loops: CDR1 MDHEN, CDR2 SYDVKM. This CDR3 has 14 residues. The DNA for the CDR3 is TGTGCCAGCAGTTTATTTGGGGGAGGCACTGAAGCTTTCTTT. Protein sequence: CASSLFGGGTEAFF.

This clonotype was observed many times. This chain's CDR3 is CASRVGEDTQYF. The CDR3 nucleotides are TGCGCCAGCAGGGTTGGCGAGGATACGCAGTATTTT. The V and J genes are TRBV10-2 and TRBJ2-3; D gene unclear. Germline V lookup: CDR1 WSHSY, CDR2 SAAADI. This CDR3 has 12 residues. Trimming left V 6 bases short and J 6 bases short, with 10 bases between.

The chain is built from TRBV3-1 and TRBJ2-1, with 11 bases matching TRBD2. Germline lookup yields CDR1 LGHDT and CDR2 YNNKEL (reference sequence). This CDR3 comprises 14 residues. With 4 bases clipped from V and 9 bases from J, the junction kept 5 bases outside the gene matches. Here the CDR3 DNA reads TGTGCCAGCAGCCCACTAGCGGGGGAAGGTGAGCAGTTCTTC. Protein sequence: CASSPLAGEGEQFF.

This clonotype appeared many times. V gene TRBV7-2 combines with J gene TRBJ2-3, with D hard to call. Trimming pared 5 bases from V and 3 bases from J, leaving 9 bases between. The CDR3 has 13 residues. Germline V CDR1 and CDR2: SGHTA, FQGNSA. Here the CDR3 reads CASSQTPTDTQYF. In DNA form, the CDR3 reads TGTGCCAGCAGCCAAACCCCTACAGATACGCAGTATTTT.

This clonotype was seen ten or more times. V and J are TRBV27 and TRBJ1-2, with D perhaps TRBD1 (5 bases). CDR3 size: 12 residues. Trimming cost V 3 bases and J 8 bases, with 10 bases left between them. Germline V CDR1 and CDR2: MNHEY, SMNVEV (reference sequence). Here the CDR3 DNA reads TGTGCCAGCAGTTTTACCGGGGGAGGCTACACCTTC. Residues: CASSFTGGGYTF.

At least ten counts were recorded for this clonotype. The chain carries TRBV5-1 and TRBJ1-1; possible D gene TRBD1, 6 bases. V lost 2 bases and J 1 base, leaving 6 bases between the germline ends. The CDR3 contains 13 residues. Looked up from germline, CDR1 is SGHRS and CDR2 is YFSETQ. Here the CDR3 DNA reads TGCGCCAGCAGCTTCAGGGGGAACACTGAAGCTTTCTTT. Its protein is CASSFRGNTEAFF.

This clonotype was picked up a small number of times. The V gene is TRBV4-2, the J gene TRBJ2-5; 8 nucleotides match TRBD1. The junction had 10 bases not matched to a gene; V was cut back by 0 bases and J by 4 bases. Looked up from germline, CDR1 is LGHNA and CDR2 is YNFKEQ. This CDR3 contains 17 residues. The chain's CDR3 is CASSQDRGGQGRETQYF. The CDR3 bases are TGTGCCAGCAGCCAAGATCGAGGAGGACAGGGTAGAGAGACCCAGTACTTC.

The chain joins TRBV2 to TRBJ2-7; 11 nucleotides match TRBD2. The CDR3 has 16 amino acids. CDR1 is SNHLY, CDR2 FYNNEI, per germline. V shed 7 bases and J 2 bases; nucleotides not matched to a gene: 10. The CDR3 coding sequence is TGTGCCAGCATTGTCTCGTATAGCGGGGGGGCCTACGAGCAGTACTTC. Its protein product is CASIVSYSGGAYEQYF.

In its sample, this clonotype was seen many times. The chain's CDR3 is CASSYATSGGYEQYF. DNA for the CDR3: TGTGCCAGCAGCTACGCGACTAGCGGGGGATACGAGCAGTACTTC. The chain uses TRBV11-2 and TRBJ2-7; 12 nucleotides line up with TRBD2. CDR1 is SGHAT, CDR2 FQNNGV, per germline. The ends lost 4 bases at V and 4 bases at J; junction bases unmatched: 5. The CDR3 sequence is 15 residues long.

In its sample, this clonotype was seen many times. The rearrangement links TRBV11-2 to TRBJ1-1, with a possible D match to TRBD1 (6 bases). Germline V gene data show CDR1 as SGHAT and CDR2 as FQNNGV. The CDR3 length is 15 residues. V was cut by 5 bases and J by 4 bases, with 17 bases left in between. In DNA form, the CDR3 reads TGTGCCAGCAGCCGAGGGGAGGGGGTGAGCACTGAAGCTTTCTTT. It encodes CASSRGEGVSTEAFF.

The genes are TRBV7-9 and TRBJ2-1; tentative D call: TRBD2 (8 bases). The V and J ends lost 8 bases and 1 base respectively, with 21 bases between them. The V gene's germline CDR1 is SEHNR and CDR2 FQNEAQ (reference sequence). The CDR3 extends over 17 amino acids. The CDR3 is CASSPRGGQRSYNEQFF. In DNA form, the CDR3 reads TGTGCCAGCTCCCCCCGGGGGGGACAGAGATCCTACAATGAGCAGTTCTTC.

In this sample, this clonotype turned up a few times. V usage is TRBV20-1 and J usage is TRBJ1-6; D is ambiguous. The V end lost 1 base, the J end lost 5 bases, and 12 bases lay between the germline ends. The CDR3 loop spans 15 amino acids. In germline, CDR1 is DFQATT, CDR2 SNEGSKA (reference sequence). The CDR3 loop is CSARASGSDNSPLHF. CDR3 sequence (DNA): TGCAGTGCTAGAGCCTCCGGGTCTGATAATTCACCCCTCCACTTT.

This clonotype has ten or more counts. V and J are TRBV20-1 and TRBJ1-2, with 10 bases matching TRBD1. Germline CDR1 reads DFQATT; CDR2 reads SNEGSKA (reference sequence). Unmatched junction bases numbered 7, after V lost 3 bases and J lost 12 bases. This CDR3 spans 12 amino acids. CDR3 in DNA: TGCAGTGCTAGCTTTGACAGGGGGCGACACACCTTC. It codes for CSASFDRGRHTF.

This clonotype is categorized as medium-sized. Possible read error: a much larger clone is one base away. V gene TRBV20-1 combines with J gene TRBJ2-5; 7 bases agree with TRBD2. The CDR3 has 15 amino acids. The J segment lost 7 bases and the V segment lost 0 bases, leaving 11 bases of the junction unmatched. Germline CDR1 is DFQATT and CDR2 is SNEGSKA (reference sequence). The DNA for the CDR3 is TGCAGTGCTAGAGATAGCGGGCTTTGGGCTGGGACCCAGTACTTC. Translation: CSARDSGLWAGTQYF.

The sample holds a few counts of this clonotype. The chain is built from TRBV11-2 and TRBJ2-3; D is perhaps TRBD2 (6 bases). The CDR3 sequence is 14 residues long. V dropped 5 bases and J dropped 0 bases, with 9 bases sitting between them. Per germline, CDR1 SGHAT and CDR2 FQNNGV. The CDR3 protein is CASSAGFSTDTQYF. The CDR3 DNA is TGTGCCAGCAGCGCGGGATTCAGCACAGATACGCAGTATTTT.

The chain combines TRBV11-2 with TRBJ2-5; D gene uncertain. The CDR3 consists of 15 residues. Between the trimmed V and J ends, which lost 4 bases and 5 bases, there was a span of 17 bases. In germline, CDR1 is SGHAT, CDR2 FQNNGV. The CDR3 here is CASSSLPSYSETQYF. In nucleotides, the CDR3 is TGTGCCAGCAGCTCCCTTCCCTCCTACAGCGAGACCCAGTACTTC.

At least ten counts were recorded for this clonotype. The V and J genes are TRBV5-1 and TRBJ2-3, with D unclear. Trimming removed 4 bases from V and 2 bases from J, with 5 bases in between. Germline lookup yields CDR1 SGHRS and CDR2 YFSETQ. The length of the CDR3 is 12 residues. CDR3 in amino acids: CASSTDTDTQYF. The CDR3 region has the DNA TGCGCCAGCAGCACCGACACAGATACGCAGTATTTT.